Listed here is a single T cell receptor beta chain. The study ran its PCR with 60 Vbeta and 13 Jbeta primers. Sequencing was performed with immunoSEQ multiplex PCR; in TCRdb, only in-frame clones are kept and a portion is missing. Of about 120,000 clones listed, about four fifths are singletons. The sample comes from a study of cytomegalovirus exposure and HLA in healthy donors. Germline CDR1 reads SGHNT; CDR2 reads YYREEE (reference sequence). The CDR3 has 15 residues. Deletions cut 0 bases from V and 0 bases from J, with 8 bases between. The sample was PBMCs. This chain connects TRBV5-4 to TRBJ2-3, with a possible D match to TRBD1 (6 bases). The source of this sequence is a man aged 25 to 40 in good health and CMV-seropositive. CDR3 DNA sequence: TGTGCCAGCAGCTTGGCAGGGGCCAGCACAGATACGCAGTATTTT. This translates into CASSLAGASTDTQYF.